These 3 T cell receptor beta chains were sequenced from one sample in a study of blood T cell repertoires in COVID-19. Here immunoSEQ multiplex PCR was the method, and the copy in TCRdb shows in-frame clones only, minus some. The sample has under 300,000 clones; 75% to 90% are singletons. The sample taken for sequencing was peripheral blood. These receptors came from a woman in her 70s with acute or convalescent COVID-19.

In DNA form, the CDR3 reads TGCGCCAGCAGCTCCGGGACTACCACAGATACGCAGTATTTT. Encoded protein: CASSSGTTTDTQYF. The rearrangement links TRBV5-1 to TRBJ2-3; 7 nucleotides match TRBD2. CDR1 SGHRS and CDR2 YFSETQ come from the germline V gene. The CDR3 loop spans 14 amino acids. V was clipped by 3 bases and J by 2 bases; unmatched bases: 3.

CDR3 sequence (DNA): TGTGCCAGCTCACGAGACTTCAGCTCCTACAATGAGCAGTTCTTC. Protein: CASSRDFSSYNEQFF. The chain recombines TRBV18 with TRBJ2-1, with D uncertain. The germline gives CDR1 KGHSH, CDR2 LQKENI. This CDR3 has 15 residues. V was clipped by 4 bases and J by 0 bases, with 10 bases between them.

The V gene is TRBV4-1, the J gene TRBJ2-1, with 9 bases identical to TRBD1. Germline lookup yields CDR1 MGHRA and CDR2 YSYEKL. V was pared by 4 bases and J by 4 bases, with 8 bases of the junction left unmatched. The CDR3 runs 16 residues. The CDR3 nucleotides are TGCGCCAGCAGCCTGTCCGGGACAGGGATTTACAATGAGCAGTTCTTC. Its translation: CASSLSGTGIYNEQFF.